This is a list of T cell receptor beta chains from one sample in a study of blood T cell repertoires in COVID-19. Produced via immunoSEQ multiplex PCR; TCRdb's table is partial and in-frame only. The table has 72,000 or so clones, roughly three quarters seen once. Sequencing was done on a sample of peripheral blood. These receptors were obtained from a human donor in a cohort sampled during active COVID-19. Each CDR3 is given with its conserved first and last residue. The D gene is left open where the match is weak. Clone size, where shown, is once, few, many, or a class for clones that have expanded.

d_gene,v_gene,j_gene,abundance,CDR3aa,CDR3nt
-,TRBV19,TRBJ2-3,-,CASSMQDTDTQYF,TGTGCCAGTAGTATGCAGGACACAGATACGCAGTATTTT
TRBD1,TRBV14,TRBJ2-5,-,CASSVRVTGARETQYF,TGTGCCAGCAGCGTCCGGGTAACAGGGGCGAGAGAGACCCAGTACTTC
-,TRBV6-6,TRBJ1-1,few,CASRGGPNTEAFF,TGTGCCAGCAGGGGGGGACCGAACACTGAAGCTTTCTTT
-,TRBV13,TRBJ1-5,-,CASSLGMGGAQHF,TGTGCCAGCAGCTTAGGAATGGGGGGGGCCCAGCATTTT
-,TRBV7-2,TRBJ2-3,-,CASSLQGVKTDTQYF,TGTGCCAGCAGCTTACAGGGCGTGAAGACAGATACGCAGTATTTT
-,TRBV6-1,TRBJ1-3,-,CASSGPRGVSSGNTIYF,TGTGCCAGCAGTGGACCTCGGGGGGTGAGCTCTGGAAACACCATATATTTT
-,TRBV10-1,TRBJ1-1,-,CASKARENTEAFF,TGCGCCAGCAAAGCCAGGGAAAACACTGAAGCTTTCTTT
-,TRBV28,TRBJ2-7,-,CASSLGLGWEVEQYF,TGTGCCAGCAGTTTGGGGCTTGGTTGGGAGGTCGAGCAGTACTTC
-,TRBV7-8,TRBJ1-1,-,CASSLVREGTEAFF,TGTGCCAGCAGCTTAGTCAGGGAGGGGACTGAAGCTTTCTTT
-,TRBV9,TRBJ2-7,-,CASSVARPQSSYEQYF,TGTGCCAGCAGCGTAGCCAGGCCGCAAAGCTCCTACGAGCAGTACTTC
-,TRBV24-1,TRBJ2-2,few,CATSREPDGELFF,TGTGCCACCAGTCGGGAGCCCGACGGGGAGCTGTTTTTT
-,TRBV29-1,TRBJ1-2,-,CSVVGVDSYGYTF,TGCAGCGTTGTAGGGGTTGATAGCTATGGCTACACCTTC
TRBD2,TRBV19,TRBJ2-1,many,CASSMEISGSSVQFF,TGTGCCAGTAGTATGGAGATTAGCGGGAGTTCTGTGCAGTTCTTC
TRBD2,TRBV9,TRBJ2-3,-,CASSVWDYTDTQYF,TGTGCCAGCAGCGTCTGGGACTACACAGATACGCAGTATTTT
TRBD2,TRBV28,TRBJ2-3,few,CASSLRGLVRDTQYF,TGTGCCAGCAGTTTAAGAGGACTAGTGAGGGATACGCAGTATTTT
-,TRBV7-6,TRBJ1-1,-,CASSSGWDTEAFF,TGTGCCAGCAGCTCAGGGTGGGACACTGAAGCTTTCTTT
-,TRBV6-5,TRBJ2-1,-,CASSYGRGSSYNEQFF,TGTGCCAGCAGTTACGGCCGGGGAAGCTCCTACAATGAGCAGTTCTTC